This T cell receptor (beta chain) came from a study of Ad26.COV2.S vaccination and SARS-CoV-2 variants. On the study more broadly: Donor was in the COV1001 Ad26.COV2.S trial arm. General study findings and limits: People who got the vaccine had more spike-specific TCR breadth than people who got placebo.

Treatment of the sample: 15 to 20 received Ad26.COV2.S at low or high dose, single or two shots; five or six received placebo; per-sample allocation not given. Material that was analyzed had been drawn on day 63 after the first vaccine or placebo injection. A Boston adult aged 18-55 years was the donor. What was given as vaccine was an Ad26 vector encoding Wuhan-strain SARS-CoV-2 spike. Using immunoSEQ multiplex PCR, the repertoire was profiled, and TCRdb retains in-frame clones only, with some absent. The sample has about 390,000 clones; approximately 90% are singletons. Germline CDR1 is GTSNPN and CDR2 is SVGIG (reference sequence). The CDR3 has 16 residues. V lost 2 bases to trimming and J lost 0 bases, with 14 bases between them. Note on this clone: No antigen is known for it.

This sequence originates from a person aged 18 to 59 who received the Ad26.COV2.S COVID-19 vaccine or a placebo. The gene calls are TRBV30 and TRBJ1-5; possibly TRBD1 for D (5 bases). The source material was peripheral blood, sampled in a trial of Ad26.COV2.S vaccine versus placebo. The CDR3 nucleotides are TGTGCCTGGAGTTGGGGCGGACCTTATAGCAATCAGCCCCAGCATTTT. It codes for CAWSWGGPYSNQPQHF.